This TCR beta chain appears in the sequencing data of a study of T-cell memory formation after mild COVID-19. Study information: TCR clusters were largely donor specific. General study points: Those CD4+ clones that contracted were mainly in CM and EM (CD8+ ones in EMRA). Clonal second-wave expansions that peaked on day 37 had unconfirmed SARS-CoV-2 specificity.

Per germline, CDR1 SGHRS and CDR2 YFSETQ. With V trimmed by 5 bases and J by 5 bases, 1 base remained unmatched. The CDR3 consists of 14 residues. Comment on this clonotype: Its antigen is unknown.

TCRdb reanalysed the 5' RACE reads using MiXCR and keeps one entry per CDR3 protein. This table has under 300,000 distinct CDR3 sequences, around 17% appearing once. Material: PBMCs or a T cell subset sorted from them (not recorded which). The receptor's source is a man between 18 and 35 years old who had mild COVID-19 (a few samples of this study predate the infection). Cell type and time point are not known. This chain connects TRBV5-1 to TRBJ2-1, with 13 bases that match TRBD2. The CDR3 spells CASRTSGGHNEQFF. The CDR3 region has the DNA TGCGCCAGCAGGACTAGCGGGGGGCACAATGAGCAGTTCTTC.